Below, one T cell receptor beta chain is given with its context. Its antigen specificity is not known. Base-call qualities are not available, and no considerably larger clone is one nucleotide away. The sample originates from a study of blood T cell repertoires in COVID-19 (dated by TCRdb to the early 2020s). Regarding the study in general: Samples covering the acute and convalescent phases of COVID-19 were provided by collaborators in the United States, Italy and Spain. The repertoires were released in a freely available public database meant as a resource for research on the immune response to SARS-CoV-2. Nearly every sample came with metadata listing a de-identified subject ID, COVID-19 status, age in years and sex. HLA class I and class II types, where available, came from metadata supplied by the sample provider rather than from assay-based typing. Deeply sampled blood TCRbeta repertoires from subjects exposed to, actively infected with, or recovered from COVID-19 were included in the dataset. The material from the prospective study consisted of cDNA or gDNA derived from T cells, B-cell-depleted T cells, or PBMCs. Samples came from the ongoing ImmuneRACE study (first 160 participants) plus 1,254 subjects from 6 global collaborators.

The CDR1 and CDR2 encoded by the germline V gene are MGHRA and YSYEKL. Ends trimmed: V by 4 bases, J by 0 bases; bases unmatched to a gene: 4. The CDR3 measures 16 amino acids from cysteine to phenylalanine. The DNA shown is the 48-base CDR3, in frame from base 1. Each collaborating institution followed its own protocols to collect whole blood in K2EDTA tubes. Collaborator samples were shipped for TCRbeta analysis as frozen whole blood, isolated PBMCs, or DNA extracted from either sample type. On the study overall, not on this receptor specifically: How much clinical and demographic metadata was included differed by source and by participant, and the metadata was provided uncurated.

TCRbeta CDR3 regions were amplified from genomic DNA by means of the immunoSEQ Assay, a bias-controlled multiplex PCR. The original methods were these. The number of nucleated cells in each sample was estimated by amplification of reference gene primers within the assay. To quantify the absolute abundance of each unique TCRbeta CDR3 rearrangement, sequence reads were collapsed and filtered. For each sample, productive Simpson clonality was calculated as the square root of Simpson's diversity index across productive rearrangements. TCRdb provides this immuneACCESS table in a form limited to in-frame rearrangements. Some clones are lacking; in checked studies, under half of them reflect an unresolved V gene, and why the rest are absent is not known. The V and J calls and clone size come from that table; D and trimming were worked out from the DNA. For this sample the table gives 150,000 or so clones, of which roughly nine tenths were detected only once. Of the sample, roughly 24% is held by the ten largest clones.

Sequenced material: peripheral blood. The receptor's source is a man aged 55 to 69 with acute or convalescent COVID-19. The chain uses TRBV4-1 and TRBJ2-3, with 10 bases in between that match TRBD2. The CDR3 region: CASSPQRGGSTDTQYF. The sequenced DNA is TGCGCCAGCAGCCCGCAGCGGGGGGGAAGCACAGATACGCAGTATTTT.